These 20 T cell receptor beta chains were all obtained from the same sample, sequenced in a study of tumor-infiltrating lymphocytes in primary liver carcinoma. From 450 to 550 ng total RNA, TCR beta cDNA was generated with a primer in the constant region. Employing slightly modified ARM-PCR, three nested multiplex PCR rounds were run, and these gave rise to the TCR beta libraries. Forward primers for TRBV1-TRBV30 and a C-beta reverse primer served the first two PCR rounds, at around 9 cycles each. TCRdb reprocessed the multiplex PCR reads via MiXCR and lists one record per CDR3 protein. The repertoire holds approximately 340,000 distinct CDR3 sequences, with about 65% as singletons. Germline DNA was also extracted, and blood RNA was taken from unsorted whole blood. Sequenced sample: peripheral blood. Receptor source: a man between 40 and 49 years old with primary liver carcinoma and hepatitis B virus infection.

Of note for this clonotype: A read error may account for a junction end that differs from germline. V gene TRBV5-1 combines with J gene TRBJ2-1; TRBD1 is a possible D gene (5 bases). The CDR3 is 12 residues long. The germline V gene encodes CDR1 SGHRS and CDR2 YFSETQ. The CDR3 loop is CASSLLGESAVF. The DNA for the CDR3 is TGCGCCAGTAGCTTGCTAGGGGAATCGGCGGTCTTC.

The rearrangement uses TRBV12-1 and TRBJ2-7; the table assigns TRBD2, which was not confirmed against the DNA. TRBV12-1 is an annotated pseudogene. The CDR3 consists of 17 residues. CDR3 protein: CASSFAASGKERDEQYF. In DNA form, the CDR3 reads TGTGCCAGCAGCTTTGCGGCTAGCGGGAAGGAACGCGACGAGCAGTACTTC.

About this clonotype itself: The junction and the germline gene differ at one end; a read error may be behind it. The chain uses TRBV13 and TRBJ1-6; 9 positions agree with TRBD1. The CDR3 has 14 amino acids. Germline values: CDR1 PRHDT, CDR2 FYEKMQ (reference sequence). The CDR3 region is CAISLTGGNSPLHF. CDR3 nucleotides: TGTGCCATCAGCTTGACAGGGGGGAATTCACCCCTCCACTTT. Complete variable domain (other parts from reference TRBV13 and TRBJ1-6): AAGVIQSPRHLIKEKRETATLKCYPIPRHDTVYWYQQGPGQDPQFLISFYEKMQSDKGSIPDRFSAQQFSDYHSELNMSSLELGDSALYFCAISLTGGNSPLHFGNGTRLTVT.

The rearrangement links TRBV2 to TRBJ1-2; TRBD1 aligns across 9 bases. V lost 6 bases and J lost 4; bases outside the gene matches: 6. The CDR3 covers 14 residues. Per germline, CDR1 SNHLY and CDR2 FYNNEI. For the CDR3, the DNA is TGTGCCAGCAGGCGGACAGGGGATAGCTATGGCTACACCTTC. Translation gives CASRRTGDSYGYTF.

Concerning this clonotype itself: A read error may explain this, as a much larger clone is one base away. J is TRBJ1-2 and V is TRBV12-3 or TRBV12-4; D call uncertain. This CDR3 is built from 13 residues. The CDR3 sequence: CACSFTANYGYTF. DNA of the CDR3: TGTGCCTGCAGTTTCACCGCTAACTATGGCTACACCTTC.

Concerning this clonotype: An end of the junction does not agree with germline; a read error may underlie this. V is TRBV10-3 and J is TRBJ2-7; TRBD1 might be the D (6 bases). The CDR3 contains 14 residues. The germline V gene encodes CDR1 ENHRY and CDR2 SYGVKD. The CDR3 here is CAIGEGDLKDEQYF. The CDR3 nucleotides read TGTGCCATCGGTGAGGGGGATCTTAAGGATGAGCAGTACTTC.

In its sample, this clonotype was seen many times. This chain links TRBV5-5 with TRBJ2-5; D may be TRBD2 (6 bases). Germline lookup yields CDR1 SGHKS and CDR2 YYEKEE (reference sequence). The CDR3 is 15 residues long. The V and J ends lost 0 bases and 5 bases respectively, with 14 bases between them. CDR3 in DNA: TGTGCCAGCAGCTTGGGTTCCAGGGAGGTGGAGACCCAGTACTTC. Protein product: CASSLGSREVETQYF.

The chain uses TRBV5-1 and TRBJ2-3, with D possibly matching TRBD2 (6 bases). Germline V gene sequence: CDR1 SGHRS, CDR2 YFSETQ. Trimming took 3 bases from V and 0 from J, leaving 14 bases between them. This CDR3 is built from 16 residues. CDR3 in DNA: TGCGCCAGCAGCTCGGTCCAACTAGCTAGCACAGATACGCAGTATTTT. This gives the protein CASSSVQLASTDTQYF.

This clonotype was seen a handful of times. The V and J genes are TRBV6-2 or TRBV6-3 and TRBJ2-5, with a weak D call TRBD2 (6 bases). Looked up from germline, CDR1 is MNHEY and CDR2 is SVGEGT. This CDR3 is built from 15 residues. V lost 5 bases to trimming and J lost 2 bases, with 15 bases between them. The CDR3 spells CASSGLGGRQETQYF. The CDR3 DNA reads TGTGCCAGCAGTGGTTTGGGGGGTAGGCAAGAGACCCAGTACTTC.

The count of this clonotype is one. The junction does not match germline at one end; this may be a read error. The rearrangement links TRBV4-1 to TRBJ2-3, with D uncertain. Germline-derived CDR1 and CDR2 are MGHRA and YSYEKL. This CDR3 is built from 14 residues. The DNA of the CDR3 is TGCGCCAGCAGCCAAGCGGCAAGCAGAGATACGCAGTATTTT. It specifies CASSQAASRDTQYF.

Turning to this clonotype: One end of the junction is discordant with germline, which a read error may explain. The chain recombines TRBV11-2 with TRBJ2-1, with TRBD1 matching over 8 bases. CDR1 is SGHAT and CDR2 is FQNNGV in the germline V gene. The CDR3 is 12 amino acids. The CDR3 sequence is CACSRYGDRGLF. CDR3 nucleotides: TGTGCCTGCAGCCGATATGGAGACAGGGGCCTCTTC. The full variable domain, in which reference TRBV11-2 and TRBJ2-1 provide the parts outside the CDR3, is EAGVAQSPRYKIIEKRQSVAFWCNPISGHATLYWYQQILGQGPKLLIQFQNNGVVDDSQLPKDRFSAERLKGVDSTLKIQPAKLEDSAVYLCACSRYGDRGLFGPGTRLTVL.

This clonotype was observed once. This chain links TRBV11-2 with TRBJ2-5; D is possibly TRBD2 (5 bases). Trimming pared 9 bases from V and 3 bases from J, leaving 29 bases between. The CDR3 runs to 18 residues. Per the germline V gene, CDR1 is SGHAT and CDR2 is FQNNGV. The CDR3 bases are TGTGCCAGAGGCTTAGCGAGGCTGGCCCTGGGAAAAAAAGAGACCCAGTACTTC. Protein: CARGLARLALGKKETQYF.

About this clonotype: A much larger clone lies a single base off, so this may be a read error. The V gene is TRBV29-1, the J gene TRBJ1-3; no clear D. CDR3 size: 13 residues. Germline values: CDR1 SQVTM, CDR2 ANQGSEA. CDR3 residues: CSAERDSRNTIYF. As DNA, the CDR3 is TGCAGCGCCGAGCGAGACTCTAGAAACACCATATATTTT.

Of note for this clonotype: A much more abundant neighbour one base away suggests this may be a read error. The genes are TRBV12-3 or TRBV12-4 and TRBJ2-3; D gene unclear. The CDR3 spans 12 residues. This CDR3 is CANSLNADTQYF. Written as DNA, the CDR3 is TGTGCCAACAGTTTGAACGCGGATACGCAGTATTTT.

This clonotype has at least ten counts. The chain is built from TRBV6-1 and TRBJ2-1, with 7 bases matching TRBD1. Trimming took 8 bases from V and 7 from J; bases not matched to a gene: 11. Germline CDR1 MNHNS, CDR2 SASEGT. The CDR3 contains 14 residues. The CDR3 region has the DNA TGTGCCAGCGGCCGACAGGGCGGTGGGAATGAGCAGTTCTTC. Encoded protein: CASGRQGGGNEQFF.

Regarding this clonotype: A clone one base away is much larger, so this may be a read error. This chain joins TRBV6-1 and TRBJ2-7; 10 bases align to TRBD2. This CDR3 has 16 residues. Germline V gene lookup returns CDR1 MNHNS and CDR2 SASEGT. CDR3 in amino acids: CTSRSGGASGSYEQYF. The CDR3 DNA reads as TGTACCAGCAGATCGGGCGGGGCTAGCGGGAGCTACGAGCAGTACTTC.

In regard to this clonotype: The junction does not match germline at one end; this may be a read error. This chain joins TRBV7-9 and TRBJ2-7; 7 nucleotides line up with TRBD1. This CDR3 has 13 residues. The germline V gene encodes CDR1 SEHNR and CDR2 FQNEAQ (reference sequence). This CDR3 is CANSLMTGQEQYF. In nucleotides, the CDR3 is TGTGCCAACAGCCTCATGACAGGGCAGGAGCAGTACTTC.

At least ten counts were recorded for this clonotype. The chain joins TRBV29-1 to TRBJ2-5, with a possible D match to TRBD2 (6 bases). The CDR3 extends over 14 amino acids. The germline V gene has CDR1 SQVTM and CDR2 ANQGSEA. V lost 1 base, J lost 5 bases, and 14 bases lay in between. The CDR3 region is CSVEGGTWGETQYF. CDR3 nucleotides: TGCAGCGTTGAAGGCGGGACTTGGGGGGAGACCCAGTACTTC. The variable domain in full, with the rest retrieved from reference TRBV29-1 and TRBJ2-5, is SAVISQKPSRDICQRGTSLTIQCQVDSQVTMMFWYRQQPGQSLTLIATANQGSEATYESGFVIDKFPISRPNLTFSTLTVSNMSPEDSSIYLCSVEGGTWGETQYFGPGTRLLVL.

On this clonotype itself: This may be a read error: a much more frequent sequence differs by one nucleotide. Because it lacks the conserved phenylalanine or tryptophan at the end, this CDR3 is likely a read error. The CDR3 coding sequence is TGTGCCAGCAGTTACCGTCGAGGGAACACTGAAGCTTTCCTT. This translates into CASSYRRGNTEAFL. The V call is TRBV6-5, the J call TRBJ1-1, with no clear D. The germline V and J ends were trimmed by 2 bases and 1 base, with 8 bases remaining between them. Germline lookup yields CDR1 MNHEY and CDR2 SVGAGI. This CDR3 spans 14 amino acids.

Only one count was recorded for this clonotype. This may be a read error: a much more frequent sequence differs by one nucleotide. CDR3 nucleotide sequence: TGTGCCAGCAGTTACCTCTTGGGACGGCAGTCTAGCACAGATACGCAGTGTTTT. As protein: CASSYLLGRQSSTDTQCF. V gene TRBV6-6 combines with J gene TRBJ2-3; tentatively, D is TRBD1 or TRBD2 (5 bases each). CDR1 MNHNY and CDR2 SVGAGI come from the germline V gene (reference sequence). The CDR3 is made up of 18 amino acids.